This passage covers 30 T cell receptor beta chains from one sample sequenced in a study of beta chain features in type 1 diabetes. Study-level results: Type 1 diabetes patients had TCRB CDR3s that were shorter (moderately but significantly so) in all four CD4+ subsets.

These TCRs are of unknown antigen specificity. As every portion of the isolated RNA was reverse transcribed, the sequencing read expressed TCRB transcripts. Sequenced by immunoSEQ multiplex PCR; TCRdb stores in-frame clones only, minus some. The data contain more than 300,000 clones, over 7% of them singletons. The sequencing input was central memory CD4+ T cells from blood. The receptor set was obtained from a man younger than 40 with type 1 diabetes.

This clone was seen a few times. This chain links TRBV6-5 with TRBJ2-2; 7 bases are a match to TRBD1. V was clipped by 6 bases and J by 8 bases; unmatched bases: 6. This CDR3 is 13 amino acids long. Germline CDR1 and CDR2: MNHEY and SVGAGI. The CDR3 DNA reads as TGTGCCAGCAGGCGCCCGGGACAGGGGGAGCTGTTTTTT. Its translation: CASRRPGQGELFF.

V and J are TRBV6-5 and TRBJ2-4; 8 nucleotides align to TRBD2. Germline CDR1 MNHEY, CDR2 SVGAGI. The CDR3 consists of 14 residues. J lost 8 bases, V lost 0 bases, and 3 bases had no gene match. The CDR3 DNA follows: TGTGCCAGCAGTTACTCCGCGACTAGCGACATTCAGTACTTC. This codes for CASSYSATSDIQYF.

V usage is TRBV9 and J usage is TRBJ2-5, with 13 bases identical to TRBD2. J gave up 5 bases and V 2 bases, and 9 bases lay outside the gene matches. Germline-derived CDR1 and CDR2 are SGDLS and YYNGEE. This CDR3 is 17 amino acids long. Here the CDR3 DNA reads TGTGCCAGCAGCGTCGGACTAGCGGGGGCCATGGGGGAGACCCAGTACTTC. It encodes CASSVGLAGAMGETQYF.

This clone was recorded a few times. The sample contains more than one DNA sequence encoding this CDR3. The chain links TRBV6-6 to TRBJ2-3; 7 bases align to TRBD1. The CDR3 loop spans 14 amino acids. Germline-derived CDR1 and CDR2 are MNHNY and SVGAGI (reference sequence). Trimming at V came to 6 bases and at J to 2 bases, leaving 5 bases not matched to a gene. The CDR3 DNA is TGTGCCAGCAGCCCCGACAGGGCCACAGATACGCAGTATTTT. Translated: CASSPDRATDTQYF.

This clone was detected ten times or more. The chain joins TRBV5-1 to TRBJ1-6; D is ambiguous. V was cut by 0 bases and J by 1 base, with 11 bases left in between. The CDR3 has 17 residues. Looked up from germline, CDR1 is SGHRS and CDR2 is YFSETQ. The CDR3 DNA reads TGCGCCAGCAGCTTGGATTCGGGTTTTTCCTATAATTCACCCCTCCACTTT. It codes for CASSLDSGFSYNSPLHF.

The table lists this clone with a few counts. The chain is built from TRBV21-1 and TRBJ1-2; the table gives TRBD1 as D, unverified against the DNA. TRBV21-1 is noted as a pseudogene. The CDR3 spans 15 residues. CDR3 loop: CASSKGQGTHYGYTF. DNA for the CDR3: TGTGCCAGCAGCAAAGGCCAGGGAACGCACTATGGCTACACCTTC.

The chain employs TRBV4-3 and TRBJ2-2; no clear D gene. Per germline, CDR1 LGHNA and CDR2 YSLEER. V was shortened by 3 bases and J by 1 base, with 9 bases between the two germline ends. The CDR3 contains 15 residues. In DNA, the CDR3 is TGCGCCAGCAGCCACGCGGTACAGAACACCGGGGAGCTGTTTTTT. Translated: CASSHAVQNTGELFF.

This clone has only a few counts. The chain combines TRBV28 with TRBJ1-1; D is ambiguous. The CDR3 consists of 12 residues. Germline V gives CDR1 MDHEN, CDR2 SYDVKM. V lost 5 bases and J 0 bases, leaving 4 bases between the germline ends. The CDR3 protein is CASSAVNTEAFF. The CDR3, as DNA: TGTGCCAGCAGTGCAGTGAACACTGAAGCTTTCTTT.

This clone came up a few times. The chain employs TRBV4-1 and TRBJ2-5; TRBD1 or TRBD2 may be the D gene (6 bases each). The germline V gene encodes CDR1 MGHRA and CDR2 YSYEKL. CDR3 length: 16 residues. V was trimmed by 0 bases and J by 4 bases, leaving 15 bases between them. CDR3 DNA: TGCGCCAGCAGCCAAGAACACCGGGGGCGGGGAGAGACCCAGTACTTC. Its protein product is CASSQEHRGRGETQYF.

The CDR3 is CASSSTGPLWNEQFF. The CDR3 coding sequence is TGTGCCAGCAGCTCTACGGGCCCCCTCTGGAATGAGCAGTTCTTC. This chain joins TRBV5-4 and TRBJ2-1; D is ambiguous. Germline CDR1 and CDR2: SGHNT and YYREEE (reference sequence). The CDR3 extends over 15 amino acids. Trimming took 3 bases from V and 7 from J, leaving 17 bases between them.

This clone was found a few times. The chain combines TRBV10-3 with TRBJ1-5; D call uncertain. CDR3 length: 15 residues. V lost 3 bases and J lost 2, with 11 bases in between. Germline-derived CDR1 and CDR2 are ENHRY and SYGVKD. CDR3 DNA sequence: TGTGCCATCAGTGACTCTCCTAGGGGCAATCAGCCCCAGCATTTT. It encodes CAISDSPRGNQPQHF.

This clone was recorded a few times. Other DNA variants within this sample encode the same CDR3. The chain carries TRBV29-1 and TRBJ1-1; 7 nucleotides agree with TRBD1. This CDR3 spans 15 amino acids. The V gene end was trimmed by 0 bases and the J gene end by 2 bases; junction bases not matched to a gene: 6. CDR1 is SQVTM, CDR2 ANQGSEA, per germline. CDR3 bases: TGCAGCGTTGAAGATCGGGGGACAGTTAACACTGAAGCTTTCTTT. The encoded protein is CSVEDRGTVNTEAFF.

The V call is TRBV21-1, the J call TRBJ2-1; the table's D call TRBD2 went unverified against the DNA. TRBV21-1 is classified as a pseudogene. CDR3 length: 20 amino acids. CDR3 sequence reads: CASSKGLSLAGGRKPDEQFF. In DNA, the CDR3 is TGTGCCAGCAGCAAAGGACTAAGTCTAGCGGGGGGGCGAAAACCGGATGAGCAGTTCTTC.

This clone was counted many times. This chain links TRBV2 with TRBJ1-2; 9 nucleotides line up with TRBD1. J lost 8 bases, V lost 10 bases, and 11 bases had no gene match. The CDR3 contains 13 residues. Germline assignment: CDR1 SNHLY and CDR2 FYNNEI. Here the CDR3 reads CATSSQGARGYTF. CDR3 nucleotides: TGTGCCACATCATCACAGGGGGCCCGCGGCTACACCTTC.

V is TRBV18 and J is TRBJ2-1; D unresolved. The germline CDR1 and CDR2 sequences are KGHSH and LQKENI. The CDR3 totals 13 residues. With 3 bases removed from V and 8 bases from J, the gap between germline ends came to 11 bases. DNA for the CDR3: TGTGCCAGCTCACCGGACCTCTCCCATGAGCAGTTCTTC. This encodes CASSPDLSHEQFF.

This chain connects TRBV5-4 to TRBJ1-6, with D possibly TRBD1 on 5 matching bases. The CDR3 has 14 residues. Deletions cut 2 bases from V and 10 bases from J, with 13 bases between. In germline, CDR1 is SGHNT, CDR2 YYREEE (reference sequence). CDR3 region: CASSFEGMGSPLHF. CDR3 in DNA: TGTGCCAGCAGCTTTGAGGGGATGGGGTCACCCCTCCACTTT.

This clone showed up just a few times. This chain uses TRBV5-6 with TRBJ2-2; D remains ambiguous. The CDR3 is made up of 12 amino acids. Germline CDR1 and CDR2: SGHDT and YYEEEE. V shed 4 bases and J shed 5 bases, with 6 bases lying between them. The CDR3 region has the DNA TGTGCCAGCAGCCGACCGACCGGGGAGCTGTTTTTT. It is translated as CASSRPTGELFF.

The chain carries TRBV11-3 and TRBJ2-3; 7 bases agree with TRBD2. V shed 6 bases, J shed 4 bases, and the junction held 7 bases outside the gene matches. CDR1 is SGHNT and CDR2 is YENEEA in the germline V gene. There are 14 residues in the CDR3. In DNA, the CDR3 is TGTGCCAGCAGTTCTAGCGGAAGGCCAGATACGCAGTATTTT. It encodes CASSSSGRPDTQYF.

This clone has ten or more counts. The chain is built from TRBV6-4 and TRBJ2-2; D is unclear. The V end lost 7 bases, the J end lost 2 bases, and 11 bases lay between the germline ends. Germline V gene sequence: CDR1 MRHNA, CDR2 SNTAGT. The CDR3 loop spans 14 amino acids. The CDR3 is CASKSGRNTGELFF. The CDR3 DNA sequence: TGTGCCAGCAAATCAGGCAGAAACACCGGGGAGCTGTTTTTT.

This chain joins TRBV18 and TRBJ2-1; D is unresolved. Trimming left V 3 bases short and J 5 bases short, with 5 bases between. Germline CDR1 KGHSH, CDR2 LQKENI. This CDR3 is 12 amino acids long. Here the CDR3 reads CASSPLDNEQFF. The CDR3 nucleotides read TGTGCCAGCTCACCTTTAGACAATGAGCAGTTCTTC. Combining the CDR3 with reference TRBV18 and TRBJ2-1 gives the whole variable domain NAGVMQNPRHLVRRRGQEARLRCSPMKGHSHVYWYRQLPEEGLKFMVYLQKENIIDESGMPKERFSAEFPKEGPSILRIQQVVRGDSAAYFCASSPLDNEQFFGPGTRLTVL.

The table lists this clone with a few counts. J is TRBJ2-1 and V is TRBV2; tentatively, D is TRBD2 (6 bases). Trimming pared 3 bases from V and 8 bases from J, leaving 14 bases between. Germline CDR1 reads SNHLY; CDR2 reads FYNNEI. CDR3 size: 14 residues. CDR3 DNA sequence: TGTGCCAGCAGTGACGGGCTAGCGATCCATGAGCAGTTCTTC. Protein sequence: CASSDGLAIHEQFF.

This clone appeared a few times. The conserved phenylalanine or tryptophan is not found at the CDR3 terminus, so this likely reflects a read error. Because the CDR3's place on the DNA is in doubt, the DNA is left out and the CDR3 is given as listed by TCRdb. J is TRBJ1-1 and V is TRBV2. With termini counted, the CDR3 has 11 amino acids. Per the germline V gene, CDR1 is SNHLY and CDR2 is FYNNEI. This CDR3 is CASTREESEAM.

This clone was observed a handful of times. This chain connects TRBV18 to TRBJ2-3, with no clear D. The germline gives CDR1 KGHSH, CDR2 LQKENI. The CDR3 runs to 14 residues. Trimming cost V 2 bases and J 0 bases, with 6 bases left between them. The CDR3 spells CASSPARSTDTQYF. The CDR3 coding sequence is TGTGCCAGCTCACCAGCACGGAGCACAGATACGCAGTATTTT.

V usage is TRBV7-2 and J usage is TRBJ1-2, with D possibly TRBD1 on 5 matching bases. This CDR3 is built from 14 residues. Looked up from germline, CDR1 is SGHTA and CDR2 is FQGNSA. With 3 bases removed from V and 4 bases from J, the gap between germline ends came to 12 bases. CDR3 loop: CASSFKGPPYGYTF. The CDR3 nucleotides read TGTGCCAGCAGCTTTAAGGGGCCCCCCTATGGCTACACCTTC.

This clone was recorded a few times. The rearrangement links TRBV2 to TRBJ2-1; no definite D call. Germline-derived CDR1 and CDR2 are SNHLY and FYNNEI. V shed 3 bases and J shed 4 bases, with 10 bases lying between them. The CDR3 is made up of 14 amino acids. CDR3 in amino acids: CASSERLGYNEQFF. For the CDR3, the DNA is TGTGCCAGCAGTGAGCGTTTGGGTTACAATGAGCAGTTCTTC.

This clone was detected ten times or more. The V gene is TRBV25-1, the J gene TRBJ1-3; D not resolved. CDR1 and CDR2 from the germline V gene are MGHDK and SYGVNS. V dropped 0 bases and J dropped 1 base, with 7 bases sitting between them. The CDR3 length is 15 residues. The CDR3: CASSEYWDSGNTIYF. In nucleotides, the CDR3 is TGTGCCAGCAGTGAATATTGGGATTCTGGAAACACCATATATTTT.

This clone was seen a handful of times. The chain employs TRBV6-5 and TRBJ1-1; TRBD1 matches 7 bases. Looked up from germline, CDR1 is MNHEY and CDR2 is SVGAGI. V shed 3 bases, J shed 1 base, and the junction held 2 bases outside the gene matches. The CDR3 runs to 14 residues. CDR3 DNA sequence: TGTGCCAGCAGTTATCAGGGGGAGAACACTGAAGCTTTCTTT. It codes for CASSYQGENTEAFF.

CDR3 residues: CASKPSLSGGYSGKLFF. The CDR3 DNA is TGCGCCAGCAAACCAAGTTTGTCCGGAGGGTACTCAGGAAAACTGTTTTTT. This rearrangement joins TRBV4-3 to TRBJ1-4; D unclear. This CDR3 comprises 17 residues. The V and J ends lost 7 bases and 10 bases respectively, with 28 bases between them. From germline, CDR1 is LGHNA and CDR2 YSLEER.

This clone has just a few counts. The rearrangement joins TRBV10-2 to TRBJ1-3; D uncertain. The V and J ends lost 0 bases and 0 bases respectively, with 9 bases between them. The CDR3 totals 16 residues. Germline-derived CDR1 and CDR2 are WSHSY and SAAADI. CDR3 sequence (DNA): TGCGCCAGCAGTGAGTCAGGCAGATCCTCTGGAAACACCATATATTTT. It encodes CASSESGRSSGNTIYF.

The V gene is TRBV19, the J gene TRBJ2-2; D may be TRBD1 (6 bases). This CDR3 contains 12 residues. V dropped 7 bases and J dropped 8 bases, with 11 bases sitting between them. Germline V CDR1 and CDR2: LNHDA, SQIVND (reference sequence). This CDR3 is CASISRGGELFF. The CDR3 DNA follows: TGTGCCAGTATTTCCAGGGGTGGGGAGCTGTTTTTT. The full variable domain, rest sourced from reference TRBV19 and TRBJ2-2, is DGGITQSPKYLFRKEGQNVTLSCEQNLNHDAMYWYRQDPGQGLRLIYYSQIVNDFQKGDIAEGYSVSREKKESFPLTVTSAQKNPTAFYLCASISRGGELFFGEGSRLTVL.